Below are 12 T cell receptor beta chains sequenced from a single sample in a study of T cell changes during pregnancy in multiple sclerosis. The data were produced by immunoSEQ multiplex PCR, yet TCRdb's version contains in-frame clones alone and is incomplete. Of 38,000 or so clones in the sample, more than 85% were seen once. The specimen was CD8+ T cells from peripheral blood mononuclear cells, collected in the first trimester of pregnancy. These receptors came from a female donor with multiple sclerosis, enrolled in a pregnancy study.

V and J are TRBV27 and TRBJ1-5, with a possible D match to TRBD1 (6 bases). CDR3 length equals 15 residues. V dropped 2 bases and J dropped 3 bases, with 11 bases sitting between them. Looked up from germline, CDR1 is MNHEY and CDR2 is SMNVEV (reference sequence). The CDR3 reads CASSLNGGLNQPQHF. The CDR3 DNA reads TGTGCCAGCAGTTTAAACGGGGGGCTCAATCAGCCCCAGCATTTT.

The gene calls are TRBV12-5 and TRBJ1-1, with D possibly TRBD1 on 5 matching bases. The CDR3 contains 14 residues. Trimming took 3 bases from V and 5 from J, leaving 13 bases between them. Germline V gives CDR1 LGHNT, CDR2 FRNRAP. The CDR3 region has the DNA TGTGCTAGTGGTTTAGGTGCGGGGGTGACTGAAGCTTTCTTT. As protein: CASGLGAGVTEAFF.

The chain couples TRBV5-1 to TRBJ1-2; 7 bases line up with TRBD1. J gave up 6 bases and V 4 bases, and 6 bases lay outside the gene matches. Germline V gives CDR1 SGHRS, CDR2 YFSETQ. This CDR3 contains 13 residues. The CDR3 DNA follows: TGCGCCAGCAGCCCCGACAGGGCTCATGGCTACACCTTC. Translating gives CASSPDRAHGYTF.

The chain carries TRBV4-1 and TRBJ2-5, with TRBD2 matching over 10 bases. CDR3 length equals 15 residues. Germline assignment: CDR1 MGHRA and CDR2 YSYEKL. The V and J ends lost 0 bases and 5 bases, in that order; junction bases with no gene match: 3. The CDR3 DNA follows: TGCGCCAGCAGCCAAGAGCCTAGCGGGGGTGAGACCCAGTACTTC. It is translated as CASSQEPSGGETQYF.

J is TRBJ1-2 and V is TRBV6-1; 8 positions agree with TRBD1. V lost 4 bases and J lost 2; bases outside the gene matches: 6. The V gene's germline CDR1 is MNHNS and CDR2 SASEGT. CDR3 length: 15 amino acids. The CDR3 reads CASSGTAGGNYGYTF. CDR3 coding DNA: TGTGCCAGCAGTGGTACTGCAGGGGGCAACTATGGCTACACCTTC.

The chain recombines TRBV30 with TRBJ2-7; D is possibly TRBD2 (5 bases). The CDR3 covers 14 residues. CDR1 GTSNPN and CDR2 SVGIG come from the germline V gene (reference sequence). V lost 2 bases and J 3 bases, leaving 14 bases between the germline ends. This chain's CDR3 is CAWSRLRSGYEQYF. The CDR3 DNA sequence: TGTGCCTGGAGTAGACTGAGGAGCGGCTACGAGCAGTACTTC.

This chain uses TRBV27 with TRBJ2-3; 9 bases match TRBD2. CDR1 and CDR2 (germline): MNHEY, SMNVEV (reference sequence). J was trimmed by 7 bases and V by 5 bases; bases with no gene match: 10. This CDR3 region has 15 residues. Written as DNA, the CDR3 is TGTGCCAGCAGTGACGAACTAGCGGGCCACCATACGCAGTATTTT. It codes for CASSDELAGHHTQYF.

The V call is TRBV10-2, the J call TRBJ1-4; D might be TRBD1 (5 bases). This CDR3 spans 16 amino acids. Trimming cost V 3 bases and J 1 base, with 12 bases left between them. Germline loops: CDR1 WSHSY, CDR2 SAAADI. The CDR3 region has the DNA TGCGCCAGCAGTGAAGCAGGGATGGGAACTAATGAAAAACTGTTTTTT. Translation gives CASSEAGMGTNEKLFF.

The DNA for the CDR3 is TGCGCCAGCAGCCAAGAGAGTGGGAGACAAGCCTACGAGCAGTACTTC. Its translation is CASSQESGRQAYEQYF. The chain carries TRBV4-1 and TRBJ2-7, with a possible D match to TRBD2 (5 bases). The CDR3 spans 16 residues. In germline, CDR1 is MGHRA, CDR2 YSYEKL. Trimming left V 0 bases short and J 2 bases short, with 14 bases between.

The chain uses TRBV11-2 and TRBJ2-7; 7 bases fit TRBD2. J gave up 7 bases and V 5 bases, and 8 bases lay outside the gene matches. Germline values: CDR1 SGHAT, CDR2 FQNNGV. The CDR3 has 13 amino acids. CDR3 amino acids: CASSPPGREEQYF. As DNA, the CDR3 is TGTGCCAGCAGCCCCCCGGGGAGGGAAGAGCAGTACTTC.

This clone was picked up one time. V is TRBV2 and J is TRBJ2-7, with 7 bases fitting TRBD2. The CDR3 runs to 14 residues. Trimming cost V 4 bases and J 5 bases; bases outside gene matches: 8. Germline V CDR1 and CDR2: SNHLY, FYNNEI. The CDR3 sequence: CASSGRWGGDEQYF. The CDR3 DNA sequence: TGTGCCAGCAGTGGCCGGTGGGGGGGGGACGAGCAGTACTTC. Full variable domain (rest looked up from reference TRBV2 and TRBJ2-7): EPEVTQTPSHQVTQMGQEVILRCVPISNHLYFYWYRQILGQKVEFLVSFYNNEISEKSEIFDDQFSVERPDGSNFTLKIRSTKLEDSAMYFCASSGRWGGDEQYFGPGTRLTVT.

The V call is TRBV11-2, the J call TRBJ2-7, with TRBD2 matching 11 bases. V trimming: 3 bases; J trimming: 7 bases; junction bases outside the gene matches: 5. The CDR3 runs to 14 residues. CDR1 SGHAT and CDR2 FQNNGV come from the germline V gene. CDR3 amino acids: CASSFSSGGWEQYF. CDR3 sequence (DNA): TGTGCCAGCAGCTTTTCTAGCGGGGGGTGGGAGCAGTACTTC.